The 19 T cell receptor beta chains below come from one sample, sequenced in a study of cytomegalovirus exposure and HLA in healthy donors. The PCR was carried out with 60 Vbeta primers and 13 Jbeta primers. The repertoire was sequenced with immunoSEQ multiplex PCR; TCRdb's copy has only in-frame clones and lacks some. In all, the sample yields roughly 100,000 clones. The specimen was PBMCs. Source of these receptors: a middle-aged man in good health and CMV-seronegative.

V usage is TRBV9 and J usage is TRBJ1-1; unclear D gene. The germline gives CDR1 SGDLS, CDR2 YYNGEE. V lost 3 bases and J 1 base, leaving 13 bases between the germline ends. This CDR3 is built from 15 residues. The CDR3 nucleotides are TGTGCCAGCAGCGCCTCGAGGGAGGGGAACACTGAAGCTTTCTTT. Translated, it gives CASSASREGNTEAFF.

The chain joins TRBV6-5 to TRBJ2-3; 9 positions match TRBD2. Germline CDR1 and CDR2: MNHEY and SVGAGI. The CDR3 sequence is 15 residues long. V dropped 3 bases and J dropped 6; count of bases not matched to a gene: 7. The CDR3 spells CASSYVAGVGDTQYF. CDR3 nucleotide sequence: TGTGCCAGCAGTTATGTAGCGGGAGTGGGGGATACGCAGTATTTT.

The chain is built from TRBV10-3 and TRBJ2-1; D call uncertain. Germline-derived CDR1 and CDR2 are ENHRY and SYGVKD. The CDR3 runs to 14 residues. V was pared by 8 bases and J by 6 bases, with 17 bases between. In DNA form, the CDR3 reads TGTGCCATCCAAGCTGCCCGAGCCCTCAATGAGCAGTTCTTC. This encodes CAIQAARALNEQFF.

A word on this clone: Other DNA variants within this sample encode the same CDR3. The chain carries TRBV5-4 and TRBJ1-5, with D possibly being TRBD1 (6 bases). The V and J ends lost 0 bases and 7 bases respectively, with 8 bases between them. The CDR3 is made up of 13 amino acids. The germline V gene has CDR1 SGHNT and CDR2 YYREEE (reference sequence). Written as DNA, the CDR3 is TGTGCCAGCAGCTTGGACAGGGACCAGCCCCAGCATTTT. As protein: CASSLDRDQPQHF.

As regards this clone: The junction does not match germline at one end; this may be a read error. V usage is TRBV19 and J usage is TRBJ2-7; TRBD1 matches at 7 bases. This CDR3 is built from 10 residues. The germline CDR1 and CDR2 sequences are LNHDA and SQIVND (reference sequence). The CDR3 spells CASREGQPHF. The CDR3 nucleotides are TGTGCCAGTAGAGAGGGACAGCCGCACTTC. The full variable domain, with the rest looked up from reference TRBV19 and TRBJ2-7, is DGGITQSPKYLFRKEGQNVTLSCEQNLNHDAMYWYRQDPGQGLRLIYYSQIVNDFQKGDIAEGYSVSREKKESFPLTVTSAQKNPTAFYLCASREGQPHFGPGTRLTVT.

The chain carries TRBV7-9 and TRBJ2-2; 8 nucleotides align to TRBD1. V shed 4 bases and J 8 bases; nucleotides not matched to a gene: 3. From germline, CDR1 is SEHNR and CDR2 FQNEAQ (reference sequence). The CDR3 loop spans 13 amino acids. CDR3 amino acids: CASSSQGAGELFF. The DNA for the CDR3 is TGTGCCAGCAGCTCGCAGGGGGCAGGGGAGCTGTTTTTT. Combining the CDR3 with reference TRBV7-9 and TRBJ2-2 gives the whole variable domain DTGVSQNPRHKITKRGQNVTFRCDPISEHNRLYWYRQTLGQGPEFLTYFQNEAQLEKSRLLSDRFSAERPKGSFSTLEIQRTEQGDSAMYLCASSSQGAGELFFGEGSRLTVL.

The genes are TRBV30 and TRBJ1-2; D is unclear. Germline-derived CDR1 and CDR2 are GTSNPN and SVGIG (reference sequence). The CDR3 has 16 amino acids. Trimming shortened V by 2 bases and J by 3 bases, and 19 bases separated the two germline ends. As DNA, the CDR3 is TGTGCCTGGAGTATCCCGGACGGGATCCTGGACTATGGCTACACCTTC. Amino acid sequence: CAWSIPDGILDYGYTF.

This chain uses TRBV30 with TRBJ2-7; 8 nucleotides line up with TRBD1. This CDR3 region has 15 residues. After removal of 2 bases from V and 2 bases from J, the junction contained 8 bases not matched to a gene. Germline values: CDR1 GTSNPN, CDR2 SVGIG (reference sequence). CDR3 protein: CAWSFRDRRTYEQYF. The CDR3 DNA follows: TGTGCCTGGAGTTTCCGGGACAGGAGGACCTACGAGCAGTACTTC.

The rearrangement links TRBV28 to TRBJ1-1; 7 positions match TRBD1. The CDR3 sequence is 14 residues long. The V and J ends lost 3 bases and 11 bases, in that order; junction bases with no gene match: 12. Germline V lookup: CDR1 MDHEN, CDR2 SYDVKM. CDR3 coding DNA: TGTGCCAGCAGTTTGCCGGGACAGTGGTTTGAGGCTTTCTTT. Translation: CASSLPGQWFEAFF.

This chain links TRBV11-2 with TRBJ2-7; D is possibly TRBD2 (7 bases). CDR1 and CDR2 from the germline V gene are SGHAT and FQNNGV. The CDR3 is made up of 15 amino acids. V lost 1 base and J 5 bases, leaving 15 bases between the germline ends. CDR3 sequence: CASSLGAGGQHEQYF. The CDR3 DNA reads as TGTGCCAGCAGCTTAGGGGCCGGGGGGCAACACGAGCAGTACTTC.

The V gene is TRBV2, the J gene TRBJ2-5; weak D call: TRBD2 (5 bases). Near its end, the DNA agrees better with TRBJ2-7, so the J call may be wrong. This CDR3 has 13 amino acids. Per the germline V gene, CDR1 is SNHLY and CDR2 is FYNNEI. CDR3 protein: CASSVSLAGEQYF. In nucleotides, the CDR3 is TGTGCCAGCAGTGTTTCGCTAGCAGGCGAGCAGTACTTC.

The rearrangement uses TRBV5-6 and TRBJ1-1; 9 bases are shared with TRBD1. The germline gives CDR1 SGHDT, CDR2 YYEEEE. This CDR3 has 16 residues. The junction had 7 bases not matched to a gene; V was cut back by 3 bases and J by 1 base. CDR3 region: CASSWDRVDRNTEAFF. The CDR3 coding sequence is TGTGCCAGCAGCTGGGACAGGGTAGATAGGAACACTGAAGCTTTCTTT. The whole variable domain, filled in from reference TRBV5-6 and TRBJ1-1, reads DAGVTQSPTHLIKTRGQQVTLRCSPKSGHDTVSWYQQALGQGPQFIFQYYEEEERQRGNFPDRFSGHQFPNYSSELNVNALLLGDSALYLCASSWDRVDRNTEAFFGQGTRLTVV.

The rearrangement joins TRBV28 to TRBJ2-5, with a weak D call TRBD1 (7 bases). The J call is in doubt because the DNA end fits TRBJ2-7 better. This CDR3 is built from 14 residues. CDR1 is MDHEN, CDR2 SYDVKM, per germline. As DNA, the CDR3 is TGTGCCAGCAGTTTCGGCAGGGGGGTCTACGAGCAGTACTTC. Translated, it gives CASSFGRGVYEQYF.

The CDR3 spells CSVEDQGDLGTDTQYF. Written as DNA, the CDR3 is TGCAGCGTTGAAGATCAAGGGGATCTCGGCACAGATACGCAGTATTTT. The rearrangement links TRBV29-1 to TRBJ2-3; tentative D call: TRBD1 (5 bases). Trimming left V 0 bases short and J 1 base short, with 14 bases between. There are 16 residues in the CDR3. Germline lookup yields CDR1 SQVTM and CDR2 ANQGSEA.

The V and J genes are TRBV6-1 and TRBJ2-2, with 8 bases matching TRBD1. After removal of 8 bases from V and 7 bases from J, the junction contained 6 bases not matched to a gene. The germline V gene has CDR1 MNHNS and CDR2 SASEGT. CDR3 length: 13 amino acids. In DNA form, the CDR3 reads TGTGCCAGCGTACAGGGGGGCGTCGGGGAGCTGTTTTTT. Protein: CASVQGGVGELFF.

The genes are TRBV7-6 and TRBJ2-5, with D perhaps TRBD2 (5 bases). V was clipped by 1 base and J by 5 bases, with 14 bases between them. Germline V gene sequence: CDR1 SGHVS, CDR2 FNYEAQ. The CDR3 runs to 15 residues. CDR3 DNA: TGTGCCAGCAGCTTAGGCGGGCCAGGTGTGGAGACCCAGTACTTC. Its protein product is CASSLGGPGVETQYF.

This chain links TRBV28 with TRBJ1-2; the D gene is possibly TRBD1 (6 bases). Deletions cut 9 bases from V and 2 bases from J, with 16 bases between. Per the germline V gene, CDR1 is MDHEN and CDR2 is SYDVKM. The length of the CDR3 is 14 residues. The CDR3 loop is CASLRGGGNYGYTF. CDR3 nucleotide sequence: TGTGCCAGTCTTCGAGGGGGAGGGAACTATGGCTACACCTTC.

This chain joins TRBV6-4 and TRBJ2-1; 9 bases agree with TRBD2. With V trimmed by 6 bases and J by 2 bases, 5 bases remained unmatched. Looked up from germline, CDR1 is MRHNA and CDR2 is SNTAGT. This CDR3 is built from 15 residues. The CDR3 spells CASRAGTSPYNEQFF. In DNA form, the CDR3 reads TGTGCCAGCAGAGCCGGGACTAGCCCCTACAATGAGCAGTTCTTC.

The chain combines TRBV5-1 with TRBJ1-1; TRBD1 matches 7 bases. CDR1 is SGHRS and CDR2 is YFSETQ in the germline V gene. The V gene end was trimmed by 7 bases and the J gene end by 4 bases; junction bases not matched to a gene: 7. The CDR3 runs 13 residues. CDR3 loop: CASFGGGGTEAFF. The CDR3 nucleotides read TGCGCCAGCTTTGGAGGGGGCGGCACTGAAGCTTTCTTT.